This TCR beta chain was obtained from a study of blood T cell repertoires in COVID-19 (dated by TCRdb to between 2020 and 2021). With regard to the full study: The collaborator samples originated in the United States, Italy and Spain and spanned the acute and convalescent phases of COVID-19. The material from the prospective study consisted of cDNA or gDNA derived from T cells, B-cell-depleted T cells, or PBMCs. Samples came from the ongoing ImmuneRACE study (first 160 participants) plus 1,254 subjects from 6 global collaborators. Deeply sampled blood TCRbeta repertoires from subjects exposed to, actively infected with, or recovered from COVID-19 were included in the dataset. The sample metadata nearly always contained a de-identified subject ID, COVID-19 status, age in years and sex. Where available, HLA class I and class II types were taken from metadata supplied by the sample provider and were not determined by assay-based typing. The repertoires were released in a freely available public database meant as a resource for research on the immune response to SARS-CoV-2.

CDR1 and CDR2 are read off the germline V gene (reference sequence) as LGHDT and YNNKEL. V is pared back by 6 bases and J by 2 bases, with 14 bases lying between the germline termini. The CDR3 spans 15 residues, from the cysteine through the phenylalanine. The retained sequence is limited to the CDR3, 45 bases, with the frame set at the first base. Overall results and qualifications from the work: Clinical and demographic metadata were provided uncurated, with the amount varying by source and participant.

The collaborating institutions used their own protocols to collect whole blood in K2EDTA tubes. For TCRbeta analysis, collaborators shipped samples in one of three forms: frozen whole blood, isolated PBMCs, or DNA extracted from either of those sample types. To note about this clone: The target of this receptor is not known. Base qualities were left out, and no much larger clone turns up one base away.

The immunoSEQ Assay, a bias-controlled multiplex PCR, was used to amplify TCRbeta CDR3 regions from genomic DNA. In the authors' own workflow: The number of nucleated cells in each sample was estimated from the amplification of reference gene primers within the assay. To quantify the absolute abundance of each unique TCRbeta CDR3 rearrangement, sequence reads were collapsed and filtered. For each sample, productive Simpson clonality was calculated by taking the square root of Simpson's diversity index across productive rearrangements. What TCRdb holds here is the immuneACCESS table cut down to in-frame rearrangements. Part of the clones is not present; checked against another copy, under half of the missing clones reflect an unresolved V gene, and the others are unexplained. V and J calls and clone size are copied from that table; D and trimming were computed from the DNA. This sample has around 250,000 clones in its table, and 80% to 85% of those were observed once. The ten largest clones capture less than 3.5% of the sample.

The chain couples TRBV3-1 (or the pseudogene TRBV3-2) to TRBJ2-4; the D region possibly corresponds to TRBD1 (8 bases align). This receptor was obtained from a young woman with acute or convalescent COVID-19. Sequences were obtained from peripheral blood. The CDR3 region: CASRQGGVTKNIQYF. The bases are TGTGCCAGCAGACAGGGGGGGGTAACCAAAAACATTCAGTACTTC.